The 24 T cell receptor beta chains in this list originate from one sample, sequenced in a study of blood T cell repertoires in COVID-19. Data came from immunoSEQ multiplex PCR; TCRdb stores just in-frame clones and leaves some out. The sample consists of a few hundred thousand clones, 70% to 90% of them appearing once. The sequenced sample consisted of peripheral blood. These receptors were taken from a woman aged 50 to 60 with acute or convalescent COVID-19.

The V call is TRBV4-2, the J call TRBJ2-1; D is uncertain. V lost 1 base, J lost 5 bases, and 9 bases lay in between. This CDR3 region has 14 residues. Germline loops: CDR1 LGHNA, CDR2 YNFKEQ. The CDR3 is CASSQVLTDNEQFF. DNA for the CDR3: TGTGCCAGCAGCCAAGTATTAACTGACAATGAGCAGTTCTTC.

The chain joins TRBV27 to TRBJ2-7; 9 nucleotides align to TRBD1. V gave up 2 bases and J gave up 4 bases; unmatched junction bases: 0. In germline, CDR1 is MNHEY, CDR2 SMNVEV (reference sequence). CDR3 length: 13 amino acids. CDR3: CASSLDRGYEQYF. CDR3 DNA: TGTGCCAGCAGTTTAGACAGGGGGTACGAGCAGTACTTC.

In this sample, this clone turned up once. V gene TRBV7-2 combines with J gene TRBJ2-2, with D possibly matching TRBD2 (5 bases). The CDR3 sequence is 15 residues long. The germline V and J ends were trimmed by 5 bases and 6 bases, with 16 bases remaining between them. Germline V gives CDR1 SGHTA, CDR2 FQGNSA. Written as DNA, the CDR3 is TGTGCCAGCAGCCCGAGGGTTAGAGTCGCCGGGGAGCTGTTTTTT. Translating it yields CASSPRVRVAGELFF.

This chain joins TRBV24-1 and TRBJ1-2; no reliable D call. V was trimmed by 10 bases and J by 2 bases, leaving 13 bases between them. The germline V gene encodes CDR1 KGHDR and CDR2 SFDVKD. This CDR3 has 13 residues. The CDR3, as DNA: TGTGCCACTAGGCCGGGGAGGAACTATGGCTACACCTTC. This gives the protein CATRPGRNYGYTF.

The chain links TRBV3-1 (or the pseudogene TRBV3-2) to TRBJ2-3; 7 bases map to TRBD1. Germline-derived CDR1 and CDR2 are LGHDT and YNNKEL (reference sequence). The junction had 2 bases not matched to a gene; V was cut back by 3 bases and J by 2 bases. CDR3 length: 14 amino acids. The chain's CDR3 is CASSHTGVTDTQYF. CDR3 sequence (DNA): TGTGCCAGCAGCCACACAGGGGTCACAGATACGCAGTATTTT.

This clone was seen once. At one boundary the junction diverges from the germline segment, which might be a read error. V usage is TRBV5-6 and J usage is TRBJ1-5; unclear D gene. The CDR3 sequence is 17 residues long. Germline values: CDR1 SGHDT, CDR2 YYEEEE. DNA for the CDR3: TGTGCCAGCAGTTTGGGTCCTATCACGGGAACTAATCAGCCCCAGCATTTT. Amino acids: CASSLGPITGTNQPQHF.

The chain couples TRBV5-1 to TRBJ2-7; 8 bases line up with TRBD1. The germline CDR1 and CDR2 sequences are SGHRS and YFSETQ. J was trimmed by 5 bases and V by 4 bases; bases with no gene match: 14. The CDR3 is 16 amino acids. The CDR3 is CASSRNSYRGTDEQYF. CDR3 coding DNA: TGCGCCAGCAGCCGGAACTCCTACAGGGGGACCGACGAGCAGTACTTC.

The chain carries TRBV9 and TRBJ2-2, with D unclear. Germline lookup yields CDR1 SGDLS and CDR2 YYNGEE. Trimming left V 0 bases short and J 1 base short, with 4 bases between. The CDR3 consists of 14 residues. As DNA, the CDR3 is TGTGCCAGCAGCGTAGTCTTGAACACCGGGGAGCTGTTTTTT. Its protein is CASSVVLNTGELFF. The variable domain in full, completed from reference TRBV9 and TRBJ2-2, reads DSGVTQTPKHLITATGQRVTLRCSPRSGDLSVYWYQQSLDQGLQFLIQYYNGEERAKGNILERFSAQQFPDLHSELNLSSLELGDSALYFCASSVVLNTGELFFGEGSRLTVL.

The rearrangement links TRBV7-9 to TRBJ2-5; TRBD1 is a possible D gene (5 bases). Germline V lookup: CDR1 SEHNR, CDR2 FQNEAQ (reference sequence). Trimming removed 0 bases from V and 3 bases from J, with 11 bases in between. The CDR3 has 15 amino acids. The CDR3 DNA is TGTGCCAGCAGCTTAGCGCAAGGGGCCGAAGAGACCCAGTACTTC. It specifies CASSLAQGAEETQYF.

The chain carries TRBV6-2 or TRBV6-3 and TRBJ2-7, with 7 nucleotides matching TRBD1. Losses at the gene ends were 6 bases for V and 2 bases for J; bases not matched to a gene: 7. The CDR3 sequence is 14 residues long. Germline V gene lookup returns CDR1 MNHEY and CDR2 SVGEGT. The CDR3 protein is CASSRTGVPYEQYF. The CDR3 region has the DNA TGTGCCAGCAGCCGAACAGGGGTCCCCTACGAGCAGTACTTC.

The chain is built from TRBV18 and TRBJ2-3, with 8 bases fitting TRBD2. CDR3 length equals 14 residues. Germline-derived CDR1 and CDR2 are KGHSH and LQKENI. The J segment lost 0 bases and the V segment lost 7 bases, leaving 3 bases of the junction unmatched. CDR3 DNA sequence: TGTGCCAGCTTACCGGGAGGGAGCACAGATACGCAGTATTTT. As protein: CASLPGGSTDTQYF.

The rearrangement links TRBV5-6 to TRBJ1-5, with 7 bases that match TRBD1. Germline V gene sequence: CDR1 SGHDT, CDR2 YYEEEE. CDR3 length: 13 residues. Trimming at V came to 2 bases and at J to 8 bases, leaving 4 bases not matched to a gene. The CDR3 here is CASSLYRGEPQHF. CDR3 DNA sequence: TGTGCCAGCAGCTTATACAGGGGTGAGCCCCAGCATTTT.

The chain uses TRBV7-2 and TRBJ1-4, with D tentatively TRBD1 (5 bases). Trimming pared 5 bases from V and 2 bases from J, leaving 15 bases between. Germline assignment: CDR1 SGHTA and CDR2 FQGNSA. The CDR3 runs 16 residues. CDR3 residues: CASSLTSAGTNEKLFF. Here the CDR3 DNA reads TGTGCCAGCAGCCTAACGTCCGCAGGGACTAATGAAAAACTGTTTTTT.

V is TRBV6-5 and J is TRBJ1-2; 9 nucleotides match TRBD1. CDR1 is MNHEY and CDR2 is SVGAGI in the germline V gene. The J segment lost 4 bases and the V segment lost 10 bases, leaving 10 bases of the junction unmatched. The CDR3 spans 14 residues. As DNA, the CDR3 is TGTGCCACCTCCGGGAGGGACAGGGCCTATGGCTACACCTTC. This encodes CATSGRDRAYGYTF.

This chain connects TRBV3-1 (or the pseudogene TRBV3-2) to TRBJ1-3; D gene uncertain. The germline CDR1 and CDR2 sequences are LGHDT and YNNKEL (reference sequence). V lost 1 base and J 4 bases, leaving 5 bases between the germline ends. The CDR3 extends over 13 amino acids. Here the CDR3 reads CASSQARGNTIYF. CDR3 in DNA: TGTGCCAGCAGCCAAGCGAGGGGAAACACCATATATTTT.

This clone has just one count. The chain has TRBV28 and TRBJ1-6, with TRBD1 matching over 7 bases. V was pared by 9 bases and J by 7 bases, with 9 bases of the junction left unmatched. The CDR3 contains 14 residues. Per germline, CDR1 MDHEN and CDR2 SYDVKM. CDR3 DNA: TGTGCCAGTACACTGACAGGGCTAAATTCACCCCTCCACTTT. As protein: CASTLTGLNSPLHF.

V is TRBV11-3 and J is TRBJ2-1; D is perhaps TRBD1 (5 bases). Germline loops: CDR1 SGHNT, CDR2 YENEEA. This CDR3 has 12 residues. The ends were cut back, 4 bases at V and 9 bases at J, with 10 bases in the middle. In DNA, the CDR3 is TGTGCCAGCAGCTACGACAGAGGTGAGCAGTTCTTC. Translated, it gives CASSYDRGEQFF.

V and J are TRBV29-1 and TRBJ2-7; TRBD1 might be the D (6 bases). This CDR3 is built from 13 residues. The germline gives CDR1 SQVTM, CDR2 ANQGSEA. Deletions cut 6 bases from V and 1 base from J, with 13 bases between. CDR3 protein: CSVPGTNSYEQYF. In nucleotides, the CDR3 is TGCAGCGTACCCGGGACAAATTCCTACGAGCAGTACTTC.

The V and J genes are TRBV25-1 and TRBJ1-1, with 8 positions matching TRBD1. V shed 4 bases and J 0 bases; nucleotides not matched to a gene: 10. Germline values: CDR1 MGHDK, CDR2 SYGVNS. CDR3 size: 17 residues. In DNA, the CDR3 is TGTGCCAGCAGTGCGCTTAGACAGGGGCGAATGAACACTGAAGCTTTCTTT. This encodes CASSALRQGRMNTEAFF.

This chain joins TRBV6-5 and TRBJ1-5; 7 nucleotides match TRBD1. CDR3 length equals 15 residues. The trim removed 5 bases at V and 4 bases at J, leaving 8 bases unmatched. Germline V gives CDR1 MNHEY, CDR2 SVGAGI. The CDR3, as DNA: TGTGCCAGCAGTCTACAGGGGTTTGGGAATCAGCCCCAGCATTTT. Its translation is CASSLQGFGNQPQHF.

There are a few counts of this clone. The gene calls are TRBV6-2 or TRBV6-3 and TRBJ2-3, with TRBD1 identical over 12 bases. The V gene end was trimmed by 6 bases and the J gene end by 5 bases; junction bases not matched to a gene: 6. CDR1 is MNHEY and CDR2 is SVGEGT in the germline V gene. The length of the CDR3 is 15 residues. As DNA, the CDR3 is TGTGCCAGCAGCCGGGGACAGGGGGCTGTAGATACGCAGTATTTT. Its protein is CASSRGQGAVDTQYF.

This chain joins TRBV3-1 (or the pseudogene TRBV3-2) and TRBJ1-5; no clear D. Trimming removed 4 bases at V and 7 bases at J, with 11 bases between. Germline values: CDR1 LGHDT, CDR2 YNNKEL (reference sequence). This CDR3 has 13 amino acids. The CDR3 DNA is TGTGCCAGCAGCCCGGATTCGGGGCAGCCCCAGCATTTT. Residues: CASSPDSGQPQHF.

The chain couples TRBV28 to TRBJ1-4; 7 nucleotides match TRBD1. Germline V gene data show CDR1 as MDHEN and CDR2 as SYDVKM. The CDR3 contains 16 residues. V was pared by 5 bases and J by 0 bases, with 6 bases of the junction left unmatched. In DNA, the CDR3 is TGTGCCAGCAGTCCTTACAGGGGTGCAACTAATGAAAAACTGTTTTTT. Its translation: CASSPYRGATNEKLFF.

This clone was observed a single time. The rearrangement joins TRBV25-1 to TRBJ2-7; the match to TRBD1 covers 10 bases. The ends lost 5 bases at V and 4 bases at J; junction bases unmatched: 5. Germline CDR1 MGHDK, CDR2 SYGVNS. The length of the CDR3 is 14 residues. CDR3 loop: CASSTRQGAYEQYF. DNA for the CDR3: TGTGCCAGCAGTACCCGACAGGGGGCATACGAGCAGTACTTC.